Listed here are 24 T cell receptor beta chains from one sample, sequenced in a study of shared clonotypes between healthy human individuals. Terminally differentiated effector memory CD45RA+ cells were excluded from the naive CD8 cells, which were CD45RO-negative and positively selected for CCR7. The protocol was immunoSEQ multiplex PCR, while the TCRdb copy is restricted to in-frame clones and leaves out a portion. This sample yields about 2.1 million clones, of which around 93% are seen a single time; around 1.8% belongs to the top ten. The sample comprised naive CD8+ T cells from PBMCs. The receptors shown here come from a man aged 18 to 30 in good health. Some clones in this sample may be carry-over from other donors' samples.

V usage is TRBV28 and J usage is TRBJ2-7; no reliable D call. V dropped 5 bases and J dropped 3 bases, with 8 bases sitting between them. CDR1 is MDHEN, CDR2 SYDVKM, per germline. This CDR3 contains 12 residues. This CDR3 is CASSRQDYEQYF. The CDR3 nucleotides read TGTGCCAGCAGTCGTCAGGACTACGAGCAGTACTTC.

The chain joins TRBV6-5 to TRBJ2-5; 8 bases line up with TRBD2. The end of the DNA fits TRBJ2-7 better, so the J call may be wrong. The CDR3 has 15 amino acids. Germline CDR1 and CDR2: MNHEY and SVGAGI. The CDR3 nucleotides read TGTGCCAGCAGTTACTCGATCAGCGGGAGTTACGAGCAGTACTTC. Translating it yields CASSYSISGSYEQYF.

The chain uses TRBV6-1 and TRBJ2-1; perhaps TRBD2 as D (5 bases). V dropped 2 bases and J dropped 1 base, with 18 bases sitting between them. The CDR3 covers 18 residues. In germline, CDR1 is MNHNS, CDR2 SASEGT. This chain's CDR3 is CASSEYMGYQRSYNEQFF. Written as DNA, the CDR3 is TGTGCCAGCAGTGAATATATGGGATACCAGCGGTCCTACAATGAGCAGTTCTTC.

The V call is TRBV9, the J call TRBJ2-1; 8 positions match TRBD2. Unmatched junction bases numbered 14, after V lost 2 bases and J lost 1 base. CDR1 and CDR2 (germline): SGDLS, YYNGEE. The CDR3 is 19 residues long. This CDR3 is CASSVRLAGSEGSYNEQFF. The DNA for the CDR3 is TGTGCCAGCAGCGTTCGCCTAGCGGGCTCCGAGGGGTCCTACAATGAGCAGTTCTTC. Full variable domain (missing parts from reference TRBV9 and TRBJ2-1): DSGVTQTPKHLITATGQRVTLRCSPRSGDLSVYWYQQSLDQGLQFLIQYYNGEERAKGNILERFSAQQFPDLHSELNLSSLELGDSALYFCASSVRLAGSEGSYNEQFFGPGTRLTVL.

The genes are TRBV2 and TRBJ1-5; perhaps TRBD1 as D (5 bases). Trimming left V 6 bases short and J 9 bases short, with 21 bases between. Germline-derived CDR1 and CDR2 are SNHLY and FYNNEI. CDR3 size: 15 residues. The CDR3 loop reads CASSRRRGQGRPQHF. Here the CDR3 DNA reads TGTGCCAGCAGCCGCCGTCGGGGCCAAGGACGGCCCCAGCATTTT.

The gene calls are TRBV27 and TRBJ1-2; 7 positions agree with TRBD1. The CDR3 covers 16 residues. Germline V gene data show CDR1 as MNHEY and CDR2 as SMNVEV (reference sequence). V lost 2 bases to trimming and J lost 3 bases; unmatched junction nucleotides: 9. The chain's CDR3 is CASSLGSITGDYGYTF. DNA for the CDR3: TGTGCCAGCAGTTTAGGCTCAATAACAGGGGACTATGGCTACACCTTC.

The chain employs TRBV20-1 and TRBJ1-2, with D unclear. This CDR3 is 11 amino acids long. The V end was cut by 0 bases, the J end by 3 bases, with 2 bases between. Per the germline V gene, CDR1 is DFQATT and CDR2 is SNEGSKA (reference sequence). The CDR3 nucleotides are TGCAGTGCTAGAGAGTACTATGGCTACACCTTC. Amino acid sequence: CSAREYYGYTF.

This chain connects TRBV2 to TRBJ2-1; D unresolved. Germline assignment: CDR1 SNHLY and CDR2 FYNNEI. The CDR3 has 15 amino acids. Trimming removed 3 bases from V and 1 base from J, with 10 bases in between. CDR3 loop: CASSDRLGSYNEQFF. CDR3 coding DNA: TGTGCCAGCAGTGACCGACTGGGTTCCTACAATGAGCAGTTCTTC.

The V gene is TRBV19, the J gene TRBJ2-2; D could derive from TRBD1 or TRBD2 (6 bases each). Trimming removed 3 bases at V and 0 bases at J, with 11 bases between. CDR1 and CDR2 (germline): LNHDA, SQIVND (reference sequence). The CDR3 consists of 16 residues. The CDR3 coding sequence is TGTGCCAGTAGTATTTCCGGGGGCCCGAACACCGGGGAGCTGTTTTTT. Its translation: CASSISGGPNTGELFF. Full variable domain (remainder filled in from reference TRBV19 and TRBJ2-2): DGGITQSPKYLFRKEGQNVTLSCEQNLNHDAMYWYRQDPGQGLRLIYYSQIVNDFQKGDIAEGYSVSREKKESFPLTVTSAQKNPTAFYLCASSISGGPNTGELFFGEGSRLTVL.

The chain carries TRBV9 and TRBJ2-1; 9 nucleotides match TRBD1. Unmatched junction bases numbered 10, after V lost 4 bases and J lost 8 bases. Germline CDR1 SGDLS, CDR2 YYNGEE. CDR3 size: 15 residues. The CDR3 is CASSPLRTGDHEQFF. The CDR3 bases are TGTGCCAGCAGCCCCCTCAGGACAGGGGACCATGAGCAGTTCTTC.

V usage is TRBV7-9 and J usage is TRBJ2-5, with a possible D match to TRBD2 (7 bases). CDR3 length equals 16 residues. The germline V gene encodes CDR1 SEHNR and CDR2 FQNEAQ (reference sequence). Trimming shortened V by 4 bases and J by 5 bases, and 20 bases separated the two germline ends. The DNA of the CDR3 is TGTGCCAGCAGCTCCCTAGGGGGAGGGAGGTCGGAGACCCAGTACTTC. As protein: CASSSLGGGRSETQYF.

The chain has TRBV7-8 and TRBJ2-1; D uncertain. Germline CDR1 SGHVS, CDR2 FQNEAQ. The V and J ends lost 0 bases and 9 bases respectively, with 21 bases between them. The CDR3 length is 17 residues. The CDR3 DNA is TGTGCCAGCAGCTTAGCTAGGTGGTCACAAACTTCCCCTGAGCAGTTCTTC. It encodes CASSLARWSQTSPEQFF.

The chain couples TRBV6-1 to TRBJ1-1, with D unclear. Trimming took 4 bases from V and 1 from J, leaving 10 bases between them. This CDR3 contains 14 residues. CDR1 is MNHNS, CDR2 SASEGT, per germline. The CDR3 DNA reads as TGTGCCAGCAGTGGCCGACTGAAGAACACTGAAGCTTTCTTT. Protein: CASSGRLKNTEAFF.

The chain carries TRBV7-8 and TRBJ2-1; 11 bases align to TRBD1. This CDR3 has 14 residues. The V segment lost 5 bases and the J segment 7 bases; nucleotides outside the gene matches: 4. Germline CDR1 reads SGHVS; CDR2 reads FQNEAQ. CDR3 in amino acids: CASSTRDRGNEQFF. The CDR3 DNA follows: TGTGCCAGCAGCACAAGGGACAGGGGGAATGAGCAGTTCTTC.

Of note for this clone: Other DNA sequences in the same sample also yield this CDR3. The rearrangement joins TRBV5-1 to TRBJ2-1, with 8 positions matching TRBD2. Germline loops: CDR1 SGHRS, CDR2 YFSETQ. V lost 0 bases and J lost 6; bases outside the gene matches: 2. This CDR3 contains 14 residues. For the CDR3, the DNA is TGCGCCAGCAGCTTGGGACTAGCGAGCAATGAGCAGTTCTTC. It is translated as CASSLGLASNEQFF.

The rearrangement links TRBV6-6 to TRBJ1-1; D gene uncertain. CDR3 size: 11 residues. The germline CDR1 and CDR2 sequences are MNHNY and SVGAGI (reference sequence). V was cut by 7 bases and J by 5 bases, with 8 bases left in between. CDR3 nucleotide sequence: TGTGCCAGCATCCACGGGACTGAAGCTTTCTTT. Protein: CASIHGTEAFF.

J is TRBJ2-7 and V is TRBV7-8, with D hard to call. Germline V gives CDR1 SGHVS, CDR2 FQNEAQ. Trimming pared 1 base from V and 2 bases from J, leaving 12 bases between. The CDR3 consists of 15 residues. The CDR3 DNA sequence: TGTGCCAGCAGCTTAGAAGCCGCCCTGGCCTACGAGCAGTACTTC. Protein sequence: CASSLEAALAYEQYF.

The V gene is TRBV11-2, the J gene TRBJ1-4; TRBD1 is a possible D gene (6 bases). Trimming pared 1 base from V and 4 bases from J, leaving 10 bases between. CDR1 and CDR2 (germline): SGHAT, FQNNGV. The CDR3 is 15 residues long. As DNA, the CDR3 is TGTGCCAGCAGCTTAGCAGGGGAGGGTAATGAAAAACTGTTTTTT. Its protein product is CASSLAGEGNEKLFF. Full variable domain (missing parts from reference TRBV11-2 and TRBJ1-4): EAGVAQSPRYKIIEKRQSVAFWCNPISGHATLYWYQQILGQGPKLLIQFQNNGVVDDSQLPKDRFSAERLKGVDSTLKIQPAKLEDSAVYLCASSLAGEGNEKLFFGSGTQLSVL.

The chain is built from TRBV15 and TRBJ1-2; 9 bases are a match to TRBD1. Per germline, CDR1 LNHNV and CDR2 YYDKDF (reference sequence). After removal of 5 bases from V and 10 bases from J, the junction contained 8 bases not matched to a gene. The CDR3 runs 13 residues. DNA of the CDR3: TGTGCCACCAGCCCGGACAGGGGTACCGACTACACCTTC. Amino acids: CATSPDRGTDYTF.

The rearrangement uses TRBV27 and TRBJ2-1; no clear D. V dropped 5 bases and J dropped 5 bases, with 13 bases sitting between them. The CDR3 extends over 14 amino acids. The V gene's germline CDR1 is MNHEY and CDR2 SMNVEV (reference sequence). CDR3 residues: CASSLSNNDNEQFF. The CDR3 DNA sequence: TGTGCCAGCAGTCTCTCGAACAACGACAATGAGCAGTTCTTC.

A word on this clone: This sample includes further DNA sequences coding for the same CDR3. CDR3 protein: CASSVGGGRSYEQYF. CDR3 bases: TGTGCCAGCAGCGTAGGAGGGGGTAGGTCATACGAGCAGTACTTC. The chain combines TRBV9 with TRBJ2-7; weak D call: TRBD1 (6 bases). V was cut by 0 bases and J by 4 bases, with 14 bases left in between. This CDR3 is 15 amino acids long. CDR1 and CDR2 (germline): SGDLS, YYNGEE.

This clone was counted only a few times. The V call is TRBV7-9, the J call TRBJ1-5; no reliable D call. The CDR3 is 12 residues long. V was clipped by 6 bases and J by 7 bases, with 10 bases between them. Germline assignment: CDR1 SEHNR and CDR2 FQNEAQ (reference sequence). The CDR3 DNA reads TGTGCCAGCAGTAACCTAGGGCAGCCCCAGCATTTT. It codes for CASSNLGQPQHF.

The rearrangement links TRBV7-9 to TRBJ1-2, with D possibly matching TRBD1 (6 bases). CDR1 and CDR2 (germline): SEHNR, FQNEAQ (reference sequence). The CDR3 runs to 14 residues. V lost 2 bases, J lost 4 bases, and 11 bases lay in between. The DNA of the CDR3 is TGTGCCAGCAGCTTAATGGGGGGGGCCTATGGCTACACCTTC. It is translated as CASSLMGGAYGYTF.

On this clone itself: The sample contains more than one DNA sequence encoding this CDR3. The chain carries TRBV11-2 and TRBJ2-1, with 7 bases aligning to TRBD1. Germline trimming cut 5 bases from V and 2 bases from J; bases unmatched to any gene: 6. This CDR3 has 15 residues. Germline CDR1 reads SGHAT; CDR2 reads FQNNGV. CDR3 loop: CASSNRDRAYNEQFF. CDR3 DNA: TGTGCCAGCAGCAACCGGGACAGAGCCTACAATGAGCAGTTCTTC.